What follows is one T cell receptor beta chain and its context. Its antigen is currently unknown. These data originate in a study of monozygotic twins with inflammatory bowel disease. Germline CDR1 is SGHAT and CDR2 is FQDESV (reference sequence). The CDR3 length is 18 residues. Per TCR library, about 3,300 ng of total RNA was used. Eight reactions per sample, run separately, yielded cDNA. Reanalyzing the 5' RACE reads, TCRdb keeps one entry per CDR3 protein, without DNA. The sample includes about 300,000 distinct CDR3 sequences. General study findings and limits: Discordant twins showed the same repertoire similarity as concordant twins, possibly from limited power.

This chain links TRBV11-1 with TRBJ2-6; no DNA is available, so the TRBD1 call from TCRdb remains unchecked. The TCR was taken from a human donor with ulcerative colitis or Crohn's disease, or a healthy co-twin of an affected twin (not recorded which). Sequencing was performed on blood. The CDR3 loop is CASSPHVGASSGANVLTF.